This entry lists 12 T cell receptor beta chains sequenced from one sample in a study of shared clonotypes between healthy human individuals. Only in-frame clones appear in the TCRdb table, and some are missing; sequencing was by immunoSEQ multiplex PCR. In the table there are 1.6 million or so clones, approximately 96% of which are singletons. Sequencing was done on a sample of naive CD4+ T cells sorted from blood. Subset defined: CD45RA+ positively selected. The receptors come from a man aged 25 to 40 in good health.

The chain recombines TRBV19 with TRBJ2-5, with TRBD1 matching 11 bases. J lost 7 bases, V lost 3 bases, and 7 bases had no gene match. CDR3 length equals 15 residues. Germline CDR1 is LNHDA and CDR2 is SQIVND (reference sequence). The CDR3 DNA is TGTGCCAGTAGTATCCGGCTCGGACAGGGGGCGACCCAGTACTTC. Residues: CASSIRLGQGATQYF.

The chain recombines TRBV28 with TRBJ2-1; TRBD2 aligns across 10 bases. Germline assignment: CDR1 MDHEN and CDR2 SYDVKM. V dropped 6 bases and J dropped 10; count of bases not matched to a gene: 6. This CDR3 comprises 13 residues. The CDR3 nucleotides read TGTGCCAGCAGACTTAGCGGGAGGTACGAGCAGTTCTTC. This translates into CASRLSGRYEQFF.

V and J are TRBV7-3 and TRBJ1-1; no firm D call. There are 12 residues in the CDR3. The ends were cut back, 4 bases at V and 8 bases at J, with 11 bases in the middle. The germline gives CDR1 SGHTA, CDR2 FQGTGA. For the CDR3, the DNA is TGTGCCAGCAGCTATAGGGTTTCCGAAGCTTTCTTT. Amino acid sequence: CASSYRVSEAFF.

The gene calls are TRBV28 and TRBJ2-7, with a weak D call TRBD2 (5 bases). V lost 3 bases to trimming and J lost 1 base, with 10 bases between them. The CDR3 extends over 14 amino acids. Per germline, CDR1 MDHEN and CDR2 SYDVKM. CDR3 nucleotide sequence: TGTGCCAGCAGTTTCGCGGGTTTTTCCTACGAGCAGTACTTC. This encodes CASSFAGFSYEQYF. The full variable domain, rest sourced from reference TRBV28 and TRBJ2-7, is DVKVTQSSRYLVKRTGEKVFLECVQDMDHENMFWYRQDPGLGLRLIYFSYDVKMKEKGDIPEGYSVSREKKERFSLILESASTNQTSMYLCASSFAGFSYEQYFGPGTRLTVT.

CDR3 in amino acids: CASSLGLAGVADTQYF. In DNA, the CDR3 is TGCGCCAGCAGCTTGGGCCTAGCGGGAGTAGCAGATACGCAGTATTTT. This chain uses TRBV5-1 with TRBJ2-3; 10 bases are shared with TRBD2. This CDR3 has 16 amino acids. In germline, CDR1 is SGHRS, CDR2 YFSETQ. Losses at the gene ends were 0 bases for V and 4 bases for J; bases not matched to a gene: 5.

The chain couples TRBV11-2 to TRBJ1-3; D not resolved. CDR3 length: 15 residues. Germline CDR1 and CDR2: SGHAT and FQNNGV. The V end lost 10 bases, the J end lost 0 bases, and 16 bases lay between the germline ends. CDR3 sequence: CATKKPESSGNTIYF. In DNA, the CDR3 is TGTGCCACCAAAAAGCCGGAGAGCTCTGGAAACACCATATATTTT.

The chain carries TRBV18 and TRBJ2-3; weak D call: TRBD1 (6 bases). The length of the CDR3 is 16 residues. Germline V CDR1 and CDR2: KGHSH, LQKENI. V was trimmed by 2 bases and J by 3 bases, leaving 15 bases between them. The CDR3 reads CASSPSERGGTDTQYF. DNA of the CDR3: TGTGCCAGCTCACCAAGCGAGAGAGGGGGAACAGATACGCAGTATTTT. The whole variable domain, filled in from reference TRBV18 and TRBJ2-3, reads NAGVMQNPRHLVRRRGQEARLRCSPMKGHSHVYWYRQLPEEGLKFMVYLQKENIIDESGMPKERFSAEFPKEGPSILRIQQVVRGDSAAYFCASSPSERGGTDTQYFGPGTRLTVL.

This sequence joins TRBV28 and TRBJ2-2; possible D gene TRBD2, 6 bases. CDR3 length: 14 residues. The germline gives CDR1 MDHEN, CDR2 SYDVKM. The V gene lost 7 bases and the J gene lost 1 base, with 10 bases spanning the gap. CDR3 sequence (DNA): TGTGCCAGCACCGGGAGCGGGAACACCGGGGAGCTGTTTTTT. This sequence encodes CASTGSGNTGELFF.

V is TRBV7-9 and J is TRBJ2-2; tentatively, D is TRBD2 (6 bases). CDR1 is SEHNR and CDR2 is FQNEAQ in the germline V gene (reference sequence). CDR3 length: 14 amino acids. V shed 5 bases and J shed 6 bases, with 13 bases lying between them. As DNA, the CDR3 is TGTGCCAGCAGCCGATCCGGGAGATCCGGGGAGCTGTTTTTT. It codes for CASSRSGRSGELFF. Complete variable domain (other parts from reference TRBV7-9 and TRBJ2-2): DTGVSQNPRHKITKRGQNVTFRCDPISEHNRLYWYRQTLGQGPEFLTYFQNEAQLEKSRLLSDRFSAERPKGSFSTLEIQRTEQGDSAMYLCASSRSGRSGELFFGEGSRLTVL.

This clone occurred once. The genes are TRBV7-2 and TRBJ2-1; unclear D gene. Germline loops: CDR1 SGHTA, CDR2 FQGNSA. V was trimmed by 2 bases and J by 7 bases, leaving 9 bases between them. This CDR3 is built from 13 residues. The CDR3 nucleotides are TGTGCCAGCAGCTTATCTCCCCGGAATGAGCAGTTCTTC. Translated, it gives CASSLSPRNEQFF.

The chain uses TRBV2 and TRBJ2-7; D not resolved. V was trimmed by 4 bases and J by 2 bases, leaving 18 bases between them. From germline, CDR1 is SNHLY and CDR2 FYNNEI. There are 16 residues in the CDR3. The CDR3: CASSGGTWALAYEQYF. The CDR3 DNA reads as TGTGCCAGCAGTGGCGGAACATGGGCGTTAGCCTACGAGCAGTACTTC.

This chain's CDR3 is CASSADWLNTEAFF. Written as DNA, the CDR3 is TGTGCCAGCAGCGCCGACTGGTTGAACACTGAAGCTTTCTTT. This chain connects TRBV9 to TRBJ1-1; D uncertain. Trimming took off 3 bases at V and 0 bases at J, with 9 bases between the two ends. Germline V CDR1 and CDR2: SGDLS, YYNGEE. CDR3 length: 14 residues.